These T cell receptor beta chains were read from a single sample in a study of blood T cell repertoires in COVID-19. Sequencing used immunoSEQ multiplex PCR; TCRdb keeps in-frame clones, though not all of them. The data contain a few hundred thousand clones, approximately 87% of them singletons. The specimen was peripheral blood. The receptors shown here come from a man in his 60s who had recovered from COVID-19. CDR3s include the opening cysteine and the closing phenylalanine or tryptophan. D genes are given only for firm matches. Some rows have no size entry. The others give once, few or many, or a class for an expanded clone.

j_call | d_call | clone_size | v_call | cdr3_nt | cdr3_aa
TRBJ2-2 | TRBD2 | NA | TRBV9 | TGTGCCAGCAGAGCTAGCGGGATCGGGGAGCTGTTTTTT | CASRASGIGELFF
TRBJ2-3 | NA | NA | TRBV6-5 | TGTGCCAGCAGAGACAGGCCCACAGATACGCAGTATTTT | CASRDRPTDTQYF
TRBJ2-7 | NA | once | TRBV2 | TGTGCCAGCAGTGAAACGGGGTTCAACGAGCAGTACTTC | CASSETGFNEQYF
TRBJ2-5 | NA | NA | TRBV2 | TGTGCCAGCAGTGCCATAGAGACCCAGTACTTC | CASSAIETQYF
TRBJ2-7 | TRBD1 | NA | TRBV28 | TGTGCCAGCAGTTTGACAGGGGGAGAGTACGAGCAGTACTTC | CASSLTGGEYEQYF
TRBJ2-6 | TRBD1 | NA | TRBV6-2/TRBV6-3 | TGTGCCAGCAGCGAAGCACAGGGGACCGGGGCCAACGTCCTGACTTTC | CASSEAQGTGANVLTF
TRBJ2-1 | TRBD2 | NA | TRBV7-2 | TGTGCCAGCAGCCCAGGTAGCGGGAATGAGCAGTTCTTC | CASSPGSGNEQFF
TRBJ1-1 | NA | once | TRBV18 | TGTGCCAGCTCACCACCGGAGGGGAGGAGGACTGAAGCTTTCTTT | CASSPPEGRRTEAFF
TRBJ1-1 | NA | NA | TRBV6-5 | TGTGCCAGCGGTAACAGGGCTGGCATGAACACTGAAGCTTTCTTT | CASGNRAGMNTEAFF
TRBJ2-2 | NA | NA | TRBV5-5 | TGTGCCAGCAGCCCAGGGTCGAACACCGGGGAGCTGTTTTTT | CASSPGSNTGELFF
TRBJ1-3 | NA | NA | TRBV29-1 | TGCAGCGTTTCCCAGGACTCTGGAAACACCATATATTTT | CSVSQDSGNTIYF
TRBJ2-3 | NA | NA | TRBV5-1 | TGCGCCAGCAGAACAGGGAACACAGATACGCAGTATTTT | CASRTGNTDTQYF
TRBJ2-5 | TRBD2 | NA | TRBV18 | TGTGCCAGCTCACCCCGACTAGCGGGTACCCAAGAGACCCAGTACTTC | CASSPRLAGTQETQYF
TRBJ1-2 | TRBD1 | few | TRBV2 | TGTGCCAGCAGACCCAGGGGGCTGTACTATGGCTACACCTTC | CASRPRGLYYGYTF
TRBJ1-1 | TRBD1 | NA | TRBV29-1 | TGCAGCGTCGAAGCAACAGGGGTTGGCACTGAAGCTTTCTTT | CSVEATGVGTEAFF
TRBJ2-4 | NA | NA | TRBV15 | TGTGCCACCAGCCCCAAAGGGGGAGGGCTCAAAAACATTCAGTACTTC | CATSPKGGGLKNIQYF
TRBJ2-1 | TRBD2 | NA | TRBV3-1/TRBV3-2 | TGTGCCAGCAGCCAAGCAGGCGGGAGTTTCAATGAGCAGTTCTTC | CASSQAGGSFNEQFF
TRBJ2-5 | TRBD2 | NA | TRBV7-6 | TGTGCCAGCAGCTCACTAGCGGGGGGCCAAGAGACCCAGTACTTC | CASSSLAGGQETQYF
TRBJ2-7 | TRBD2 | NA | TRBV5-1 | TGCGCCAGCAGCTATAGCGGGAATTACGAGCAGTACTTC | CASSYSGNYEQYF
TRBJ2-1 | TRBD2 | NA | TRBV28 | TGTGCCAGCAGTTCGGGGGGGACCTCCTACAATGAGCAGTTCTTC | CASSSGGTSYNEQFF
TRBJ2-5 | NA | NA | TRBV5-6 | TGTGCCAGCAGCTCGGGAAGAGGGGAGACCCAGTACTTC | CASSSGRGETQYF
TRBJ1-1 | TRBD1 | NA | TRBV9 | TGTGCCAGCAGCCCCCGAGACAGGGAGGTGAAAACTGAAGCTTTCTTT | CASSPRDREVKTEAFF
TRBJ1-2 | TRBD1 | NA | TRBV28 | TGTGCCAGTAATACAGGGGAGGTCTATGGCTACACCTTC | CASNTGEVYGYTF
TRBJ2-1 | NA | NA | TRBV12-3/TRBV12-4 | TGTGCCAGCAGTTCCCTGGAGGTAGGTGAGCAGTTCTTC | CASSSLEVGEQFF
TRBJ2-1 | NA | NA | TRBV6-2/TRBV6-3 | TGTGCCAGCAGCCCATTAAAAAACAATGAGCAGTTCTTC | CASSPLKNNEQFF
TRBJ1-1 | NA | NA | TRBV3-1/TRBV3-2 | TGTGCCAGCAGCCAGGGACAACAGAACACTGAAGCTTTCTTT | CASSQGQQNTEAFF
TRBJ2-1 | NA | NA | TRBV5-1 | TGCGCCAGCAGCTACGGAGAGACTTACAATGAGCAGTTCTTC | CASSYGETYNEQFF
TRBJ1-5 | NA | NA | TRBV27 | TGTGCCCTCCGGAGGGGCAATCAGCCCCAGCATTTT | CALRRGNQPQHF
TRBJ2-7 | NA | NA | TRBV11-2 | TGTGCCAGCAGCCCCAGGACAGCTTTTAGCTCCTACGAGCAGTACTTC | CASSPRTAFSSYEQYF
TRBJ2-2 | NA | NA | TRBV4-1 | TGCGCCAGCAGCCAAGTTCAGGGGCCGAACACCGGGGAGCTGTTTTTT | CASSQVQGPNTGELFF
TRBJ2-7 | NA | NA | TRBV15 | TGTGCCACCAGCAGAGATAGACAGTACGAGCAGTACTTC | CATSRDRQYEQYF
TRBJ2-3 | NA | NA | TRBV29-1 | TGCAGCGTTGGGACTAACCCCCCCGGGGATACGCAGTATTTT | CSVGTNPPGDTQYF
TRBJ1-2 | TRBD1 | NA | TRBV5-4 | TGTGCCAGCAGTCCGGACAGGGCCGGGTGGGGCTACACCTTC | CASSPDRAGWGYTF
TRBJ1-1 | TRBD1 | NA | TRBV5-5 | TGTGCCAGCAGCTCACAAACAGGGGGCAAGGTCACTGAAGCTTTCTTT | CASSSQTGGKVTEAFF
TRBJ1-5 | TRBD1 | few | TRBV15 | TGTGCCACCAGCAGAGATAGGGGGCTGGATAGCAATCAGCCCCAGCATTTT | CATSRDRGLDSNQPQHF
TRBJ2-7 | NA | NA | TRBV3-1/TRBV3-2 | TGTGCCAGCAGCCACCGACAGAAGGGTTCCGAGCAGTACTTC | CASSHRQKGSEQYF
TRBJ1-3 | NA | NA | TRBV19 | TGTGCCAGTAGTCGCTCTGGAAACACCATATATTTT | CASSRSGNTIYF
TRBJ1-1 | NA | NA | TRBV5-1 | TGCGCCAGCAGCTTGGCCCCGGGGGTTGACACTGAAGCTTTCTTT | CASSLAPGVDTEAFF
TRBJ1-1 | NA | NA | TRBV6-6 | TGTGCCAGCAGTCGGGGAGGGCTGGAGGAAGCTTTCTTT | CASSRGGLEEAFF
TRBJ2-5 | NA | NA | TRBV14 | TGTGCCAGCAGCCCCCGTCCCCACAGGGCATACGAGACCCAGTACTTC | CASSPRPHRAYETQYF
TRBJ2-1 | NA | NA | TRBV7-2 | TGTGCCAGCAGCCCCGCCAGGGGACCCGGGGTCTTC | CASSPARGPGVF
TRBJ2-4 | NA | NA | TRBV6-1 | TGTGCCAGCAGTGAAGTCCGGGGGAACATTCAGTACTTC | CASSEVRGNIQYF
TRBJ1-1 | NA | once | TRBV29-1 | TGCAGCGGGGCGGGGCGACCGAACACTGAAGCTTTCTTT | CSGAGRPNTEAFF
TRBJ2-2 | TRBD1 | NA | TRBV5-6 | TGTGCCAGCAGCCAGACGGGACAGAGGTCACTGGGGGAGCTGTTTTTT | CASSQTGQRSLGELFF
TRBJ2-7 | TRBD1 | NA | TRBV7-9 | TGTGCCAGCAGCCTATCAGGGGGCTACGAGCAGTACTTC | CASSLSGGYEQYF
TRBJ2-2 | TRBD2 | NA | TRBV5-1 | TGCGCCAGCAGCGGAGCGGGGCCCGGGGAGCTGTTTTTT | CASSGAGPGELFF
TRBJ2-1 | TRBD2 | NA | TRBV11-2 | TGTGCCAGCAGCTTGGGTCCCGGGAGGAGCTCCTACAATGAGCAGTTCTTC | CASSLGPGRSSYNEQFF
TRBJ2-7 | TRBD1 | NA | TRBV6-6 | TGTGCCAGCAGTTCGGACAGGGGTAGGAGTTACGAGCAGTACTTC | CASSSDRGRSYEQYF